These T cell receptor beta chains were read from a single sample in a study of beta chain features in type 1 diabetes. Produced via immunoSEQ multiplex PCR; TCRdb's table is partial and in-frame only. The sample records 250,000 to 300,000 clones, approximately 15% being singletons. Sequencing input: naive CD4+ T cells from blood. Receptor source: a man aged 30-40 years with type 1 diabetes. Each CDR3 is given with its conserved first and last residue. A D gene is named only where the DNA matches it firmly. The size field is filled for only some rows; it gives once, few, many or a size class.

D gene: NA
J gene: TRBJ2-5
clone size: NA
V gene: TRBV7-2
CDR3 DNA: TGTGCCAGCAGCTATACTAACGGGAGACGGGAGACCCAGTACTTC
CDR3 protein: CASSYTNGRRETQYF

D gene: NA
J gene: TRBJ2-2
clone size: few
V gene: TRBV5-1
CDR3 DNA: TGCGCCAGCAGCTCATCGAACTTAGCCGGGGAGCTGTTTTTT
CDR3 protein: CASSSSNLAGELFF

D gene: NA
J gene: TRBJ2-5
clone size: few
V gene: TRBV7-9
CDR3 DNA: TGTGCCAGCAGCTTAGCCGGGGTAGAAGAGACCCAGTACTTC
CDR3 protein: CASSLAGVEETQYF

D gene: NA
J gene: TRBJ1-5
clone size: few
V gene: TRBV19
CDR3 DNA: TGTGCCAGTAGTAAGGAAGGAGATCAGCCCCAGCATTTT
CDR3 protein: CASSKEGDQPQHF

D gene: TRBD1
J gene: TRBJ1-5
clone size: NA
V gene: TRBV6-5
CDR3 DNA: TGTGCCAGCAGATCAGGGGGCGGTCAGCCCCAGCATTTT
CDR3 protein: CASRSGGGQPQHF

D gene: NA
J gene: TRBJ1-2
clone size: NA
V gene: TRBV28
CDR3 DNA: TGTGCCAGCAACAGCCTCTATGGCTACACCTTC
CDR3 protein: CASNSLYGYTF

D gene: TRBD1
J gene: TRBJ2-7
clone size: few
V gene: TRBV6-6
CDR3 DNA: TGTGCCAGCAGTTACTCGCCCCAGGGGGAAAACTACGAGCAGTACTTC
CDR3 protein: CASSYSPQGENYEQYF

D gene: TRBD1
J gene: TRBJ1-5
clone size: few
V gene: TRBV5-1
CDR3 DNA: TGCGCCAGCAGCTTTGGACAGGGGGCCCAGCCCCAGCATTTT
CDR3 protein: CASSFGQGAQPQHF

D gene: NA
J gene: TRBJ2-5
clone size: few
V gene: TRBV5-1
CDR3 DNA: TGCGCCAGCAGCTCGGCGGGCACTCTCGGGGAGACCCAGTACTTC
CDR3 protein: CASSSAGTLGETQYF

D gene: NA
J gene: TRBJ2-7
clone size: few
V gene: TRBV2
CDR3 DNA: TGTGCCAGCAGGGCCCTCGAGCAGTACTTC
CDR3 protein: CASRALEQYF

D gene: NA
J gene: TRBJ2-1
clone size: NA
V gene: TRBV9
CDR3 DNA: TGTGCCAGCAGCGCAAACTACAATGAGCAGTTCTTC
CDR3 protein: CASSANYNEQFF

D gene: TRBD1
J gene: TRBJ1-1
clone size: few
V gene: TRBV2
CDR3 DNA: TGTGCCAGCAGCCAGACAGGGGGAAGCACTGAAGCTTTCTTT
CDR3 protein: CASSQTGGSTEAFF

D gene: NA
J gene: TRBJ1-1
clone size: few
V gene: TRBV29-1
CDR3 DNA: TGCAGCGTGTATGGAGGGCGGAAACTGCACACTGAAGCTTTCTTT
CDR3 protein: CSVYGGRKLHTEAFF

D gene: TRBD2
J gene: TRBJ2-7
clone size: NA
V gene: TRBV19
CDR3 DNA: TGTGCCACCGAGACTAGCGGGGACGCATCCTACGAGCAGTACTTC
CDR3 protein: CATETSGDASYEQYF

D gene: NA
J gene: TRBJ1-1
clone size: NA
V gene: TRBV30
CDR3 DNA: TGTGCCTGGAGTCGAGAGAGACTCACTGAAGCTTTCTTT
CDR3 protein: CAWSRERLTEAFF

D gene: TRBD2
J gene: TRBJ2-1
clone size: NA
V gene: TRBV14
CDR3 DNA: TGTGCCAGCAGCCAAAGGGGACTAGCGGCTACCTCCTACAATGAGCAGTTCTTC
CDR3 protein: CASSQRGLAATSYNEQFF

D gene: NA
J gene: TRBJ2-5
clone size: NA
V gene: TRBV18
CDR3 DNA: TGTGCCAGCTCACCAGGCCAAAAAGAGACCCAGTACTTC
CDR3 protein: CASSPGQKETQYF

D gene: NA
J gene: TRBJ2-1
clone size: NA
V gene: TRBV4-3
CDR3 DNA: TGCGCCAGCAGCCAAGGATATGGGAGCGGAAACAATGAGCAGTTCTTC
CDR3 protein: CASSQGYGSGNNEQFF

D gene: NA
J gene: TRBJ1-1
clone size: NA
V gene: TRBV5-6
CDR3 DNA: TGTGCCAGCAGCTTGAACTTGTTAGAAGCTTTCTTT
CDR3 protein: CASSLNLLEAFF

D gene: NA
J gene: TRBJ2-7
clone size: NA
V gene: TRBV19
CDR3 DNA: TGTGCCAGTAGTACCGCGGGAAGTCTAGAGCAGTACTTC
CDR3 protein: CASSTAGSLEQYF

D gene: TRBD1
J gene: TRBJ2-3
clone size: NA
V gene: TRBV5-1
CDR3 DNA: TGCGCCAGCAGCGCGGACAGGCGCACAGATACGCAGTATTTT
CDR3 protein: CASSADRRTDTQYF

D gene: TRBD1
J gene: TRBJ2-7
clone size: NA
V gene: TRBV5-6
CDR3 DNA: TGTGCCAGCAGCCCCTTACAGGGGCCCTCCTACGAGCAGTACTTC
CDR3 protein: CASSPLQGPSYEQYF

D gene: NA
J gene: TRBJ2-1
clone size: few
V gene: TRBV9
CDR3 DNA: TGTGCCAGCAGCGTAGTTGGGCAAGAGCAGTTCTTC
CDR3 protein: CASSVVGQEQFF

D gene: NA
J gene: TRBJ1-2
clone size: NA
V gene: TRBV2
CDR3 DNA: TGTGCCAGCCCTCCGGGACAAGGGACGGGCTACACCTTC
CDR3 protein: CASPPGQGTGYTF

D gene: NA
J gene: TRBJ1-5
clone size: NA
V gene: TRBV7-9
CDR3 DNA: TGTGCCAGCAGCGCAGGACACTGGCAGCCCCAGCATTTT
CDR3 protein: CASSAGHWQPQHF

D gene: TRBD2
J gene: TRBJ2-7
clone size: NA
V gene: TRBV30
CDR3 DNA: TGTGCCTGGGACGCCGGGACTAGCTACGAGCAGTACTTC
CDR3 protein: CAWDAGTSYEQYF

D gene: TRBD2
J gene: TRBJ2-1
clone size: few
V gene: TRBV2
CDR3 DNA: TGTGCCAGCAGATTGGGACTAGCGGACAATGAGCAGTTCTTC
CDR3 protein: CASRLGLADNEQFF

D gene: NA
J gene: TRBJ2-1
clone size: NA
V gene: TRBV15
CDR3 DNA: TGTGCCACCACCACTGGGAGCTCCTACAATGAGCAGTTCTTC
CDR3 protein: CATTTGSSYNEQFF

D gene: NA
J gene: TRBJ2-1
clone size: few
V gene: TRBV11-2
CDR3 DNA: TGTGCCAGCAGCAACTTGAACGGGAGATACAATGAGCAGTTCTTC
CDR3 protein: CASSNLNGRYNEQFF

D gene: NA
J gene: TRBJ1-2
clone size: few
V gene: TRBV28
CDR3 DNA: TGTGCCAGCAGTTTTTCAGGATATGGCTACACCTTC
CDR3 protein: CASSFSGYGYTF

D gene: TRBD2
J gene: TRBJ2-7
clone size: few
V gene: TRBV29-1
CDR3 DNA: TGCAGCGTTGCCCCTAGCGGGAGGGCCTTGGAGCAGTACTTC
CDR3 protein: CSVAPSGRALEQYF

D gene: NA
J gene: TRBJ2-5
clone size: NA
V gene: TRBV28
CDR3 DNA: TGTGCCAGCAGACTAACACCGCAAGGAGGACAAGAGACCCAGTACTTC
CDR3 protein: CASRLTPQGGQETQYF

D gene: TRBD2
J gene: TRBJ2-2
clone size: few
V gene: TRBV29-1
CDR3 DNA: TGCAGCGGGGGACTAGCGGGAGTGGTGGGGGACACCGGGGAGCTGTTTTTT
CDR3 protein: CSGGLAGVVGDTGELFF

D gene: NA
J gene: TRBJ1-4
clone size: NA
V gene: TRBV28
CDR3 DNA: TGTGCCAGCAGTGATCTAAGAACAGCTGCAACTAATGAAAAACTGTTTTTT
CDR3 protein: CASSDLRTAATNEKLFF

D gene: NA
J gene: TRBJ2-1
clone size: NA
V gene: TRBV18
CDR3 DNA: TGTGCCAGCTCACCACGAGGGGGAGTATACAATGAGCAGTTCTTC
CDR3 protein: CASSPRGGVYNEQFF

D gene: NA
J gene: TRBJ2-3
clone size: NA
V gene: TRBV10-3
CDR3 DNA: TGTGCCATCAAGGAGGACTATAGAGAGCGGGATACGCAGTATTTT
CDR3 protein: CAIKEDYRERDTQYF

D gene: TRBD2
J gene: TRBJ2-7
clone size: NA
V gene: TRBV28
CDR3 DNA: TGTGCCAGCAGGTGGACTAGCGGGAGCCGATACGAGCAGTACTTC
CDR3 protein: CASRWTSGSRYEQYF

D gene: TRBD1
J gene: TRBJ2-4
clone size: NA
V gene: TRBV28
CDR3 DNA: TGTGCCAGCAGATCGGACAGGGTGAACATTCAGTACTTC
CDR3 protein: CASRSDRVNIQYF

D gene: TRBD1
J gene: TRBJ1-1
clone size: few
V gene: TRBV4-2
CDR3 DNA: TGTGCCAGCAGCCAAGGCGGGACAGTGTACACTGAAGCTTTCTTT
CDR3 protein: CASSQGGTVYTEAFF

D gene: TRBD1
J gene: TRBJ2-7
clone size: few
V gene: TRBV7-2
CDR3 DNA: TGTGCCAGCAGCTCCGAACCGGGACAGGTATCCTACGAGCAGTACTTC
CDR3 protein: CASSSEPGQVSYEQYF

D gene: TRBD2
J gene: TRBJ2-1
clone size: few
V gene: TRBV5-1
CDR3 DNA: TGCGCCAGCAGCTCCTCAGCGGGAGGATCCTACAATGAGCAGTTCTTC
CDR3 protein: CASSSSAGGSYNEQFF